These T cell receptor beta chains were read from a single sample in a study of blood T cells in healthy people across ages. Via MiXCR, TCRdb re-called the 5' RACE reads, giving one row per CDR3 protein. The profile shows about 780,000 distinct CDR3 sequences, 20% to 30% of them singletons. These sequences were also reported in another study, on T cells of mothers and their children.

Specimen: blood. All receptors come from a boy aged 5-17 years in good health. Each CDR3 is given with its conserved first and last residue. The order of the fields is V gene, clone size, D gene, J gene, CDR3 DNA, CDR3 protein. The D gene is left open where the match is weak. Size is stated for part of the rows, as once, few or many counts, or as a class when the clone is expanded.

v_call: TRBV7-6
clone_size: NA
d_call: NA
j_call: TRBJ2-7
cdr3_nt: TGTGCCAGCAGCTTTAGAAATAGTCCTCGCTACGAGCAGTACTTC
cdr3_aa: CASSFRNSPRYEQYF

v_call: TRBV25-1
clone_size: few
d_call: NA
j_call: TRBJ1-1
cdr3_nt: TGTGCCAGCAGTGGCCCGGAGGGAACTGAAGCTTTCTTT
cdr3_aa: CASSGPEGTEAFF

v_call: TRBV6-2/TRBV6-3
clone_size: few
d_call: TRBD2
j_call: TRBJ2-1
cdr3_nt: TGTGCCAGCAGTTACCAGGCGGGGGGCCCGATAGGGAAGAATGAGCAGTTCTTC
cdr3_aa: CASSYQAGGPIGKNEQFF

v_call: TRBV30
clone_size: few
d_call: NA
j_call: TRBJ1-2
cdr3_nt: TGTGCCTACCATTCCCCCCGCAGGGGTTATGGCTACACCTTC
cdr3_aa: CAYHSPRRGYGYTF

v_call: TRBV7-9
clone_size: NA
d_call: TRBD1
j_call: TRBJ1-4
cdr3_nt: TGTGCCAGCAGCCGAACCGAAGGGACAGTTGAAAAACTGTTTTTT
cdr3_aa: CASSRTEGTVEKLFF

v_call: TRBV28
clone_size: NA
d_call: NA
j_call: TRBJ1-6
cdr3_nt: TGTGCCAGCATCCAGCCCAGAGACAGTGGTTCACCCCTCCACTTT
cdr3_aa: CASIQPRDSGSPLHF

v_call: TRBV20-1
clone_size: NA
d_call: NA
j_call: TRBJ1-5
cdr3_nt: TGCAGTGCTAGTAGAAGCGGGGGTAGCTTGAGCAATCAGCCCCAGCATTTT
cdr3_aa: CSASRSGGSLSNQPQHF

v_call: TRBV20-1
clone_size: few
d_call: TRBD2
j_call: TRBJ2-3
cdr3_nt: TGCAGTGCTCCCGGGGGGGGCACAGATACGCAGTATTTT
cdr3_aa: CSAPGGGTDTQYF

v_call: TRBV27
clone_size: few
d_call: TRBD1
j_call: TRBJ2-7
cdr3_nt: TGTGCCAGCAGTTTATCACATAGACAGGGGGGATCCTACGAGCAGTACTTC
cdr3_aa: CASSLSHRQGGSYEQYF

v_call: TRBV19
clone_size: few
d_call: NA
j_call: TRBJ2-5
cdr3_nt: TGTGCCAGTAGTATCGGGCCCCCATGGGAGACCCAGTACTTC
cdr3_aa: CASSIGPPWETQYF

v_call: TRBV4-2
clone_size: NA
d_call: NA
j_call: TRBJ2-1
cdr3_nt: TGTGCCAGCAGCCAATTTGGGGATGGCTATCTGAATGAGCAGTTCTTC
cdr3_aa: CASSQFGDGYLNEQFF

v_call: TRBV7-2
clone_size: NA
d_call: TRBD2
j_call: TRBJ2-7
cdr3_nt: TGTGCCAGCAGCACCCGGTGGGGGGGGACCTACGAGCAGTACTTC
cdr3_aa: CASSTRWGGTYEQYF

v_call: TRBV12-3/TRBV12-4
clone_size: few
d_call: NA
j_call: TRBJ1-6
cdr3_nt: TGTGCCAGCAGTTATTATAATTCACCCCTCCACTTT
cdr3_aa: CASSYYNSPLHF

v_call: TRBV4-1
clone_size: few
d_call: TRBD1
j_call: TRBJ1-6
cdr3_nt: TGCGCCAGCAGCCGGAACCCGGGACAGGGGCTGGATAATAATTCACCCCTCCACTTT
cdr3_aa: CASSRNPGQGLDNNSPLHF

v_call: TRBV7-8
clone_size: NA
d_call: TRBD1
j_call: TRBJ2-7
cdr3_nt: TGTGCCAGCAGCTTAATTTCCCCTTTGTCGGGACAGGGTGACTACGAGCAGTACTTC
cdr3_aa: CASSLISPLSGQGDYEQYF

v_call: TRBV7-2
clone_size: few
d_call: TRBD1
j_call: TRBJ2-1
cdr3_nt: TGTGCCAGCGGCTTAGCGCTCCAGGGGGCGAATGAGCAGTTCTTC
cdr3_aa: CASGLALQGANEQFF

v_call: TRBV20-1
clone_size: few
d_call: TRBD2
j_call: TRBJ2-1
cdr3_nt: TGCAGTGCAGCGGGCGGGGGGGGCTCCTACAATGAGCAGTTCTTC
cdr3_aa: CSAAGGGGSYNEQFF

v_call: TRBV5-1
clone_size: NA
d_call: TRBD1
j_call: TRBJ1-6
cdr3_nt: TGCGCCAGCAGCTCCGGGACAGCTCCCTACTATAATTCACCCCTCCACTTT
cdr3_aa: CASSSGTAPYYNSPLHF

v_call: TRBV9
clone_size: few
d_call: NA
j_call: TRBJ2-5
cdr3_nt: TGTGCCAGCAGTGTCGGGTGGAGAGAGACCCAGTACTTC
cdr3_aa: CASSVGWRETQYF

v_call: TRBV6-1
clone_size: few
d_call: TRBD2
j_call: TRBJ2-5
cdr3_nt: TGTGCCGCCGGGCCAGACGGGCTAGCGGGGGGCAACTACCACCTGGAGACCCAGTACTTC
cdr3_aa: CAAGPDGLAGGNYHLETQYF

v_call: TRBV10-3
clone_size: NA
d_call: NA
j_call: TRBJ1-2
cdr3_nt: TGTGCCATCACTGGCAGGGAGGACTATGGCTACACCTTC
cdr3_aa: CAITGREDYGYTF

v_call: TRBV6-1
clone_size: NA
d_call: NA
j_call: TRBJ1-1
cdr3_nt: TGTGCCAGCAGAGTTACGTCGGCAGACCCGATGAACACTGAAGCTTTCTTT
cdr3_aa: CASRVTSADPMNTEAFF